A single sample gave rise to the 12 T cell receptor beta chains below, sequenced in a study of cytomegalovirus exposure and HLA in healthy donors. Amplification used 60 Vbeta primers and 13 Jbeta primers. Repertoires were generated with immunoSEQ multiplex PCR, while TCRdb's copy carries only in-frame clones and drops some. The data contain 45,000 to 65,000 clones, about 84% of them singletons. Sequenced: PBMCs. The receptors were sampled from a man aged 30-40 years in good health and CMV-seronegative.

The V call is TRBV5-1, the J call TRBJ2-7, with 12 bases identical to TRBD2. The ends lost 4 bases at V and 3 bases at J; junction bases unmatched: 5. The CDR3 totals 15 residues. Germline lookup yields CDR1 SGHRS and CDR2 YFSETQ. CDR3 residues: CASSGTSGRFYEQYF. CDR3 coding DNA: TGCGCCAGCAGCGGGACTAGCGGGCGATTCTACGAGCAGTACTTC.

The chain employs TRBV5-8 and TRBJ1-2; D might be TRBD1 (5 bases). The CDR3 sequence is 13 residues long. Trimming cost V 3 bases and J 7 bases, with 13 bases left between them. The germline V gene has CDR1 SGHTS and CDR2 YDEGEE. CDR3 nucleotides: TGTGCCAGCAGCTCTGACAGTCGCGGTGGCTACACCTTC. Translated: CASSSDSRGGYTF.

The V gene is TRBV15, the J gene TRBJ2-3; 10 nucleotides line up with TRBD2. This CDR3 has 19 amino acids. Germline-derived CDR1 and CDR2 are LNHNV and YYDKDF (reference sequence). The junction had 15 bases not matched to a gene; V was cut back by 0 bases and J by 6 bases. The CDR3 sequence is CATSRDVDIPSGSKDTQYF. CDR3 DNA sequence: TGTGCCACCAGCAGAGATGTCGATATTCCTAGCGGGAGTAAGGATACGCAGTATTTT.

V gene TRBV7-2 combines with J gene TRBJ2-2, with D unresolved. Trimming pared 5 bases from V and 1 base from J, leaving 5 bases between. Germline CDR1 SGHTA, CDR2 FQGNSA. This CDR3 has 13 amino acids. CDR3 sequence: CASSIGNTGELFF. The CDR3 region has the DNA TGTGCCAGCAGCATCGGGAACACCGGGGAGCTGTTTTTT. Complete variable domain (other parts from reference TRBV7-2 and TRBJ2-2): GAGVSQSPSNKVTEKGKDVELRCDPISGHTALYWYRQSLGQGLEFLIYFQGNSAPDKSGLPSDRFSAERTGGSVSTLTIQRTQQEDSAVYLCASSIGNTGELFFGEGSRLTVL.

This rearrangement joins TRBV7-2 to TRBJ1-1, with D tentatively TRBD1 (5 bases). V shed 1 base and J shed 5 bases, with 11 bases lying between them. The CDR3 extends over 14 amino acids. Looked up from germline, CDR1 is SGHTA and CDR2 is FQGNSA. The CDR3 DNA sequence: TGTGCCAGCAGCTTAGTATGGGGCCAGACTGAAGCTTTCTTT. Protein: CASSLVWGQTEAFF.

The chain carries TRBV9 and TRBJ2-5; 14 bases match TRBD2. Germline CDR1 SGDLS, CDR2 YYNGEE. The CDR3 is 18 amino acids. After removal of 4 bases from V and 4 bases from J, the junction contained 12 bases not matched to a gene. The CDR3 reads CASSSRTSGRFRRETQYF. The DNA of the CDR3 is TGTGCCAGCAGCTCCCGGACTAGCGGGAGGTTCCGACGAGAGACCCAGTACTTC.

The rearrangement uses TRBV6-5 and TRBJ2-7; 7 bases line up with TRBD1. Germline assignment: CDR1 MNHEY and CDR2 SVGAGI. The CDR3 consists of 16 residues. After removal of 0 bases from V and 1 base from J, the junction contained 6 bases not matched to a gene. The CDR3 here is CASSYSTGLISYEQYF. In nucleotides, the CDR3 is TGTGCCAGCAGTTACTCGACAGGGCTGATATCCTACGAGCAGTACTTC.

This chain links TRBV27 with TRBJ1-6; 7 bases map to TRBD1. Germline CDR1 MNHEY, CDR2 SMNVEV (reference sequence). CDR3 size: 15 residues. V lost 6 bases to trimming and J lost 8 bases; unmatched junction nucleotides: 10. CDR3 DNA sequence: TGTGCCAGCAGGTCCGAGAAGGGGGCTTATTCACCCCTCCACTTT. Protein sequence: CASRSEKGAYSPLHF.

The chain recombines TRBV7-9 with TRBJ2-1; 8 nucleotides match TRBD1. Germline lookup yields CDR1 SEHNR and CDR2 FQNEAQ (reference sequence). The trim removed 1 base at V and 7 bases at J, leaving 0 bases unmatched. This CDR3 region has 13 residues. CDR3 DNA sequence: TGTGCCAGCAGCTTAGGGGACAGGAATGAGCAGTTCTTC. It yields the protein CASSLGDRNEQFF.

The chain is built from TRBV28 and TRBJ1-1, with a possible D match to TRBD1 (5 bases). V shed 5 bases and J shed 0 bases, with 10 bases lying between them. CDR3 length equals 14 residues. Germline lookup yields CDR1 MDHEN and CDR2 SYDVKM. CDR3 loop: CASSRQIMNTEAFF. CDR3 nucleotide sequence: TGTGCCAGCAGTAGACAGATAATGAACACTGAAGCTTTCTTT. The whole variable domain, remainder taken from reference TRBV28 and TRBJ1-1, is DVKVTQSSRYLVKRTGEKVFLECVQDMDHENMFWYRQDPGLGLRLIYFSYDVKMKEKGDIPEGYSVSREKKERFSLILESASTNQTSMYLCASSRQIMNTEAFFGQGTRLTVV.

V usage is TRBV4-1 and J usage is TRBJ2-7; 9 nucleotides agree with TRBD1. V gave up 2 bases and J gave up 3 bases; unmatched junction bases: 5. Germline assignment: CDR1 MGHRA and CDR2 YSYEKL. The CDR3 extends over 15 amino acids. This chain's CDR3 is CASSQPGQGLYEQYF. CDR3 DNA: TGCGCCAGCAGCCAACCGGGACAGGGCCTCTACGAGCAGTACTTC.

This rearrangement joins TRBV4-3 to TRBJ1-2, with D possibly being TRBD1 (5 bases). V lost 4 bases to trimming and J lost 4 bases, with 19 bases between them. CDR1 is LGHNA and CDR2 is YSLEER in the germline V gene. This CDR3 has 16 residues. CDR3: CASSPYTGSISYGYTF. The CDR3 DNA reads as TGCGCCAGCAGCCCGTACACAGGTAGTATCAGCTATGGCTACACCTTC.